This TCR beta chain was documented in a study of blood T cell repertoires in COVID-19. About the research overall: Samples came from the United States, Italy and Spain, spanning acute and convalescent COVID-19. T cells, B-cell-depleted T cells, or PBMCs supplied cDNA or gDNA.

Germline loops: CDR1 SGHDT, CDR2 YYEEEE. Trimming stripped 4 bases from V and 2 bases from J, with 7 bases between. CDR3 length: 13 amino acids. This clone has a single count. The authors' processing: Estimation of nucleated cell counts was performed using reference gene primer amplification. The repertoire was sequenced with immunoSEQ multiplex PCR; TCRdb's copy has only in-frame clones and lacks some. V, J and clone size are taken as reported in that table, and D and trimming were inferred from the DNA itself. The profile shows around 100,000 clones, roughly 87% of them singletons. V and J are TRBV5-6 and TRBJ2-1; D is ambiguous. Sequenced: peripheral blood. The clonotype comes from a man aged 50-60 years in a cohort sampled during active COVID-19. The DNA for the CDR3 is TGTGCCAGCAGCCCCGCAGCCTACAATGAGCAGTTCTTC. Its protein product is CASSPAAYNEQFF.